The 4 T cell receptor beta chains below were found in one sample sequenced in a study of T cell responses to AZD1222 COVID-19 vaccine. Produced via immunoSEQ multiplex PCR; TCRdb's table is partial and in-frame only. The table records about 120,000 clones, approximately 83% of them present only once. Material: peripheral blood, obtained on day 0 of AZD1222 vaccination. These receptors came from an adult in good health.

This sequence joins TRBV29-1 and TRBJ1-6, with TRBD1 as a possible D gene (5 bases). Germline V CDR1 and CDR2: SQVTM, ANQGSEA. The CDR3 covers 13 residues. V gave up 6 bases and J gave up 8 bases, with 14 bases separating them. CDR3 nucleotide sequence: TGCAGCGTATCCGGGACCCCTTATTCACCCCTCCACTTT. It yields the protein CSVSGTPYSPLHF.

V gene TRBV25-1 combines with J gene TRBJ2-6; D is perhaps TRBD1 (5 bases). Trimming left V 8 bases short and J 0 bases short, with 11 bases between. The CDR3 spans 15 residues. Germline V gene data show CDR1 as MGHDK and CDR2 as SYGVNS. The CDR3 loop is CASLRTGSGANVLTF. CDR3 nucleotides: TGTGCCAGCTTAAGAACAGGCTCTGGGGCCAACGTCCTGACTTTC.

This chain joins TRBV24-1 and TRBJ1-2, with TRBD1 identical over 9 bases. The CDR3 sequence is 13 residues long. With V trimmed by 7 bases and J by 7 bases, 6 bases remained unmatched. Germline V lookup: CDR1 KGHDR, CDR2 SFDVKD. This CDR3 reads CATSGTGLSGYTF. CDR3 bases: TGTGCCACCAGCGGGACAGGGTTATCTGGCTACACCTTC.

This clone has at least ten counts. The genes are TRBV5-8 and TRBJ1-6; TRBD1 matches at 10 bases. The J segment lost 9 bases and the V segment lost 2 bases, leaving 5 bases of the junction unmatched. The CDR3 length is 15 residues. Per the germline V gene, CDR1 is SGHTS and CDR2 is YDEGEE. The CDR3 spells CASSFQGTGVSPLHF. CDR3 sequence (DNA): TGTGCCAGCAGCTTCCAAGGGACAGGGGTTTCACCCCTCCACTTT. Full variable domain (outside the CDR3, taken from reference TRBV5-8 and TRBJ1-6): EAGVTQSPTHLIKTRGQQATLRCSPISGHTSVYWYQQALGLGLQFLLWYDEGEERNRGNFPPRFSGRQFPNYSSELNVNALELEDSALYLCASSFQGTGVSPLHFGNGTRLTVT.